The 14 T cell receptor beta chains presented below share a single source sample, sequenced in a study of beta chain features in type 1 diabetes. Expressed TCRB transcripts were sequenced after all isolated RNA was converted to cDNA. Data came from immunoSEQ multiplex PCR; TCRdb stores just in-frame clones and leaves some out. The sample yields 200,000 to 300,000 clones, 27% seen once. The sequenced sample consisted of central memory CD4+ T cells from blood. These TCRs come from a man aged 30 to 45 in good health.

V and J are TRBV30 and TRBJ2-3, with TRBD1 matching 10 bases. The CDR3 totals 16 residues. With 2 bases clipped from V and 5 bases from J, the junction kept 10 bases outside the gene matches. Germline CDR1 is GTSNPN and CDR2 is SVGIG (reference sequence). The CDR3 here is CAWSPTGTGVIDTQYF. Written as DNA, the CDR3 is TGTGCCTGGAGTCCTACCGGGACAGGGGTAATAGATACGCAGTATTTT.

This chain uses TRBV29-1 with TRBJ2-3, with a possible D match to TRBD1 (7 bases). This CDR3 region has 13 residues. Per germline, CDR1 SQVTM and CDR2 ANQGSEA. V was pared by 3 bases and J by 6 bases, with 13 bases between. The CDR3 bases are TGCAGCGTTGAGCGGGACAGAGCGGATACGCAGTATTTT. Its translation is CSVERDRADTQYF.

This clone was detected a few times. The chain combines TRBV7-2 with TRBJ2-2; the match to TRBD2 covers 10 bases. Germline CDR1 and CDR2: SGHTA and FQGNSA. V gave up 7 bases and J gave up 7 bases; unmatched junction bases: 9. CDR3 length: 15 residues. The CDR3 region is CASTLAGVGDGELFF. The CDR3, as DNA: TGTGCCAGCACCCTAGCGGGAGTGGGGGACGGGGAGCTGTTTTTT.

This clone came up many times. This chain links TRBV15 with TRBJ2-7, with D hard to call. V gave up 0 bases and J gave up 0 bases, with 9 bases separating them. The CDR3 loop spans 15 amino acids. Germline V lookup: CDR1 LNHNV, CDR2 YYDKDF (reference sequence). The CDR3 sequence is CATSRDPGPSYEQYF. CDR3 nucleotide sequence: TGTGCCACCAGCAGAGACCCAGGCCCCTCCTACGAGCAGTACTTC.

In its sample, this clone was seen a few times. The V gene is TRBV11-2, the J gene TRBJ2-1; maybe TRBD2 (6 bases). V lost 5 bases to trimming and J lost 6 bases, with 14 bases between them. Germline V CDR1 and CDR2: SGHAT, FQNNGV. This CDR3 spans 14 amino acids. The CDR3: CASSTGLLLNEQFF. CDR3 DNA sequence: TGTGCCAGCAGCACGGGACTGCTACTCAATGAGCAGTTCTTC.

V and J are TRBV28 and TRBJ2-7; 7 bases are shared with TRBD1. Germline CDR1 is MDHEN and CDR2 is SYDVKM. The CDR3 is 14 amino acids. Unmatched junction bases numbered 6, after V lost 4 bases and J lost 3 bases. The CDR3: CASSSSGQLYEQYF. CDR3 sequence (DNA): TGTGCCAGCAGTTCCTCGGGACAGCTCTACGAGCAGTACTTC.

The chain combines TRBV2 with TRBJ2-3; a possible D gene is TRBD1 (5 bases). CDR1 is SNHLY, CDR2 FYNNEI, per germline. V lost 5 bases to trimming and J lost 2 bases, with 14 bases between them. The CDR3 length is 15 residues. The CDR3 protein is CASSYRRALTDTQYF. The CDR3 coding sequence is TGTGCCAGCAGTTACCGCAGGGCTCTCACAGATACGCAGTATTTT.

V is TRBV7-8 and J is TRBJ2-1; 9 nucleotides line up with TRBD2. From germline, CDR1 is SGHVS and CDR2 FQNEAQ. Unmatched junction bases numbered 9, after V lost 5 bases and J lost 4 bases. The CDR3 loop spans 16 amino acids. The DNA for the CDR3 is TGTGCCAGCAGCCCAAGGCTAGCGGGGATTTACAATGAGCAGTTCTTC. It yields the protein CASSPRLAGIYNEQFF.

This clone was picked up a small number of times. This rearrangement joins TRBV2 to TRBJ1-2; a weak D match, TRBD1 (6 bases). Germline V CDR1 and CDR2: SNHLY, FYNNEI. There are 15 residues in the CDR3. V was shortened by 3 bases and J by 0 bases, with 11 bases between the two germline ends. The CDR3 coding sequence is TGTGCCAGCAGTGATCGGGGGCCTCCTAACTATGGCTACACCTTC. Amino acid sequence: CASSDRGPPNYGYTF.

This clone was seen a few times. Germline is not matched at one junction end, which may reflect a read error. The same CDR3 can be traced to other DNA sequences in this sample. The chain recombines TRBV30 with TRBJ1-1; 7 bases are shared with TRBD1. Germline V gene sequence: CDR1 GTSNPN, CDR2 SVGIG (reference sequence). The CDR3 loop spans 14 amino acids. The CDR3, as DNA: TGTGCCTGGAGTGTACACGGCAGGGGGACTGAAGCCTTCTTT. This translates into CAWSVHGRGTEAFF.

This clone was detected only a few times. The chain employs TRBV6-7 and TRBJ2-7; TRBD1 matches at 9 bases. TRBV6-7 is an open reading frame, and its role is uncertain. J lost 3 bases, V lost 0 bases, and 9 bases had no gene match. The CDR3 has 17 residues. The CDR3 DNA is TGTGCCAGCAGTTACTCGGGGGGGACAGGGCAAAACTACGAGCAGTACTTC. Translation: CASSYSGGTGQNYEQYF.

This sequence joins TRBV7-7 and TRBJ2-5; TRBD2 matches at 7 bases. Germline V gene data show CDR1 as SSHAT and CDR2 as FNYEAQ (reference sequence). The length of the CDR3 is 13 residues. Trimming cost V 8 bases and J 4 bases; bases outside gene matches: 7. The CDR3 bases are TGTGCCAGCGGTCATTCGGGAGGAGAGACCCAGTACTTC. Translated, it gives CASGHSGGETQYF.

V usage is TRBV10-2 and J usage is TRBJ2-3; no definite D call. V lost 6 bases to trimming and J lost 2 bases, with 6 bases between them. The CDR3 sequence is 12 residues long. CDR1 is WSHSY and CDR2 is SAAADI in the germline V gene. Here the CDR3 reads CASRADTDTQYF. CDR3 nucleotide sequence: TGCGCCAGCAGGGCAGACACAGATACGCAGTATTTT.

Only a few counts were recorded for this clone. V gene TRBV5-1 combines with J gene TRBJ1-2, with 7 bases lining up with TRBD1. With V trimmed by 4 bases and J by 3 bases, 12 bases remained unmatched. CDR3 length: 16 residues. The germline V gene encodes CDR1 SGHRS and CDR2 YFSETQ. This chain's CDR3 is CASSPGTASGDYGYTF. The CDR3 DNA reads TGCGCCAGCAGCCCCGGGACAGCTTCTGGTGACTATGGCTACACCTTC.